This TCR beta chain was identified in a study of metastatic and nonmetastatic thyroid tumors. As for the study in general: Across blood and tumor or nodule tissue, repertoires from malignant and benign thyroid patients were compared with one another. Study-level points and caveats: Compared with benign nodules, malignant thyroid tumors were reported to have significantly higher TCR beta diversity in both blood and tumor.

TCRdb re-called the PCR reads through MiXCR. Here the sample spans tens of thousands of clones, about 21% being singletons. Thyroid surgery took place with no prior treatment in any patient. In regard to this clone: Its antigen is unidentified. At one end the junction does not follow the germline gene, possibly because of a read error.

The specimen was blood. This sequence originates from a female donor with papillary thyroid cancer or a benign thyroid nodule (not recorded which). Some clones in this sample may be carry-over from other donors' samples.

The CDR3 nucleotides are TGTGCCAGCATTGAAGCTGACTGGGAGACCCAGTGCTTC. It specifies CASIEADWETQCF. The chain employs TRBV25-1 and TRBJ2-5, with a possible D match to TRBD2 (5 bases). Germline V lookup: CDR1 MGHDK, CDR2 SYGVNS. The CDR3 has 13 residues.